The 10 T cell receptor beta chains below were found in one sample sequenced in a study of shared clonotypes between healthy human individuals. The data were produced by immunoSEQ multiplex PCR, yet TCRdb's version contains in-frame clones alone and is incomplete. The table includes over a million clones, around 82% detected once. The sequencing sample was made of memory CD4+ T cells from PBMCs. The subset here: CD45RA-negative fraction. The source is a man between 18 and 29 years old in good health. Some clones in this sample may be carry-over from other donors' samples.

The chain couples TRBV28 to TRBJ2-7; 9 positions match TRBD2. From germline, CDR1 is MDHEN and CDR2 SYDVKM. With 6 bases clipped from V and 3 bases from J, the junction kept 3 bases outside the gene matches. The CDR3 is made up of 13 amino acids. CDR3 DNA sequence: TGTGCCAGCAGGGCGGGAGGGGGCTACGAGCAGTACTTC. This translates into CASRAGGGYEQYF.

Here the CDR3 reads CASSLQGGETQYF. The CDR3 DNA follows: TGCGCCAGCAGCCTTCAGGGCGGGGAGACCCAGTACTTC. The V gene is TRBV4-1, the J gene TRBJ2-5, with D tentatively TRBD1 or TRBD2 (5 bases each). Deletions cut 4 bases from V and 5 bases from J, with 11 bases between. The CDR3 has 13 residues. CDR1 and CDR2 (germline): MGHRA, YSYEKL.

The chain uses TRBV11-1 and TRBJ2-1; tentative D call: TRBD2 (5 bases). Germline CDR1 is SGHAT and CDR2 is FQDESV (reference sequence). CDR3 length equals 16 residues. V was shortened by 3 bases and J by 0 bases, with 12 bases between the two germline ends. CDR3 sequence reads: CASSFLGVSSYNEQFF. The CDR3 nucleotides are TGTGCCAGCAGCTTTTTGGGAGTGAGCTCCTACAATGAGCAGTTCTTC.

The V gene is TRBV19, the J gene TRBJ1-5, with D perhaps TRBD1 (5 bases). V lost 5 bases, J lost 7 bases, and 18 bases lay in between. The germline gives CDR1 LNHDA, CDR2 SQIVND (reference sequence). CDR3 length equals 15 residues. DNA of the CDR3: TGTGCCAGTAGTCCCCCGCGGGGGAAGATACAGCCCCAGCATTTT. This codes for CASSPPRGKIQPQHF. Supplemented by reference TRBV19 and TRBJ1-5, the full variable domain reads DGGITQSPKYLFRKEGQNVTLSCEQNLNHDAMYWYRQDPGQGLRLIYYSQIVNDFQKGDIAEGYSVSREKKESFPLTVTSAQKNPTAFYLCASSPPRGKIQPQHFGDGTRLSIL.

The V call is TRBV7-3, the J call TRBJ2-1; possibly TRBD2 for D (6 bases). The CDR3 length is 13 residues. Germline V gene lookup returns CDR1 SGHTA and CDR2 FQGTGA. The germline V and J ends were trimmed by 3 bases and 8 bases, with 11 bases remaining between them. As DNA, the CDR3 is TGTGCCAGCAGCTTGGGGACTGTCCATGAGCAGTTCTTC. It encodes CASSLGTVHEQFF.

A single count supports this clone. V and J are TRBV10-3 and TRBJ2-1, with 7 bases identical to TRBD1. Unmatched junction bases numbered 11, after V lost 2 bases and J lost 4 bases. The CDR3 spans 17 residues. Germline assignment: CDR1 ENHRY and CDR2 SYGVKD. The CDR3 protein is CAISEPGQAKRYNEQFF. CDR3 bases: TGTGCCATCAGTGAGCCCGGACAGGCGAAACGATACAATGAGCAGTTCTTC.

This clone has ten or more counts. The V gene is TRBV5-6, the J gene TRBJ1-2, with D unresolved. The CDR3 length is 16 residues. The germline V gene has CDR1 SGHDT and CDR2 YYEEEE. V lost 4 bases and J lost 0, with 16 bases in between. CDR3 sequence reads: CASSPGASPTNYGYTF. The CDR3 nucleotides are TGTGCCAGCAGCCCCGGAGCCAGCCCCACTAACTATGGCTACACCTTC.

This clone was picked up a small number of times. The genes are TRBV28 and TRBJ1-5; D unclear. CDR1 MDHEN and CDR2 SYDVKM come from the germline V gene. The CDR3 runs 14 residues. V was clipped by 5 bases and J by 9 bases, with 17 bases between them. The CDR3 reads CASSLRLLTRPQHF. The CDR3, as DNA: TGTGCCAGCAGTCTGAGACTGTTAACACGGCCCCAGCATTTT.

V and J are TRBV7-3 and TRBJ2-3; no clear D. The CDR3 extends over 15 amino acids. V was shortened by 1 base and J by 0 bases, with 8 bases between the two germline ends. From germline, CDR1 is SGHTA and CDR2 FQGTGA. This chain's CDR3 is CASSLSGDSTDTQYF. The CDR3 DNA reads as TGTGCCAGCAGCTTAAGTGGAGACAGCACAGATACGCAGTATTTT.

The CDR3, as DNA: TGTGCCAGCAGTCCACTCTCGAGGGCTGGGAATGAAAAACTGTTTTTT. Translated: CASSPLSRAGNEKLFF. The rearrangement links TRBV2 to TRBJ1-4; D unresolved. Trimming took 5 bases from V and 5 from J, leaving 18 bases between them. CDR3 size: 16 residues. Germline-derived CDR1 and CDR2 are SNHLY and FYNNEI.